What follows is one T cell receptor beta chain and its context. This clone appeared a single time. Its target antigen remains unknown. Base qualities are not recorded, but no much larger clone differs from it by a single base. TRB sequencing used genomic DNA with the immunoSEQ assay at survey resolution or the hsTCRB kit. Turning to the authors' computational methods: Initial read processing used immunoSEQ software, and repertoire analyses used the LymphoSeq R package. Clonality was calculated as 1 minus normalized Shannon entropy, and the Gini coefficient was also calculated for each TRB dataset. To infer phenotypes in unsorted samples, TRB sequences from sorted subsets of the recipient or donor were mapped onto unsorted samples from the same recipient. In TCRdb, the immuneACCESS table is reduced to in-frame sequences with V and J assigned. These tables do not hold every clone; where another copy was compared, an unresolved V gene accounts for under half, and the others remain unexplained. The V and J calls and the clone size are those of that table, but D and trimming were determined from the DNA. For this sample there are approximately 7,000 clones; more than 65% appear just once. The biggest ten clones account for roughly 20% of the sample.

The data originate from a study of T cells after posttransplantation cyclophosphamide (TCRdb year 2016). Concerning the study at large: The study tracked T cell repertoire reconstitution by TRB sequencing after myeloablative bone marrow transplantation using posttransplantation cyclophosphamide as GVHD prophylaxis. Antigen receptor sequencing covered samples from 35 PTCy-treated patients and 16 of their related bone marrow donors. Blood from all 35 or so PTCy patients with 1-year posttransplant specimens was subjected to TRB sequencing. TRB sequencing was also done on up to 3 additional blood samples from 2 to 5.2 years after transplant in 3 patients, and on pretransplant blood from a handful of patients. Because TRA and TRB clonality correlated tightly in roughly ten samples, later TCR analyses were limited to TRB. Public TRB sequences were queried against a database of over 3,000 sequences associated with responses to pathogens, tumor antigens, self-antigens and alloantigens. Broad study findings and their caveats: The TRB repertoires of T cells infiltrating skin or the GI tract showed only limited overlap with the TRB repertoires found in blood. Across over 40 patients, TRB clonality was highly associated with recipient CMV seropositivity and CMV reactivation, and diversity in PTCy patients was similar to diversity in CNI/methotrexate controls. Donor-recipient similarity was low at 1-2 months but rose over the first year, and later blood repertoires were often dominated by donor CD8+ memory clones.

The sample's treatment or condition label, in plain terms: high-dose cyclophosphamide on days +3 and +4 as single-agent GVHD prophylaxis. PTCy patients received busulfan and fludarabine conditioning, a related or unrelated marrow graft, and cyclophosphamide on days +3 and +4. PTCy-treated patients came from a prospective multi-institutional clinical trial. Peripheral blood and bone marrow mononuclear cells were isolated by Ficoll-Hypaque density centrifugation and were cryopreserved. The CDR3 holds 17 amino acids from the cysteine to the phenylalanine. Left in the record is the CDR3 DNA by itself, 51 bases read in frame from the first base. Based on the germline V gene (reference sequence), the CDR1 and CDR2 sequences are LNHDA and SQIVND. The V end gives up 6 bases and the J end 6 bases, leaving 10 bases in the junction not matched to a gene.

The TCR sequence derives from a female patient aged 50-59 years who received an allogeneic stem cell transplant from a related donor, was CMV-positive, and had no GVHD. Some T cells may have been brought in with the graft after a transplant. The sample in question was PBMCs, obtained after allogeneic stem cell transplant with posttransplant cyclophosphamide. The chain employs TRBV19 and TRBJ2-1, and 14 junctional nucleotides match TRBD2. CDR3 protein: CASSGLAGGLGPNEQFF. The bases read TGTGCCAGTAGCGGACTAGCGGGGGGCCTGGGGCCCAATGAGCAGTTCTTC. Supplemented by the reference TRBV19 and TRBJ2-1 proteins around the CDR3, the complete variable domain is DGGITQSPKYLFRKEGQNVTLSCEQNLNHDAMYWYRQDPGQGLRLIYYSQIVNDFQKGDIAEGYSVSREKKESFPLTVTSAQKNPTAFYLCASSGLAGGLGPNEQFFGPGTRLTVL.